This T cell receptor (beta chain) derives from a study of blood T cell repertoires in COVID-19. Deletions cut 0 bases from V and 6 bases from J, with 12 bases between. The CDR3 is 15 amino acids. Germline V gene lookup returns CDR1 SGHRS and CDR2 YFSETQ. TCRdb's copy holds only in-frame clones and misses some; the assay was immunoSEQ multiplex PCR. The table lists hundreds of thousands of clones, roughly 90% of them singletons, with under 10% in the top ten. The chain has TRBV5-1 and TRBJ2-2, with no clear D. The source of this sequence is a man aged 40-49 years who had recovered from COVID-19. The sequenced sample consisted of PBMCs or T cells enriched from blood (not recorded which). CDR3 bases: TGCGCCAGCAGCTTGGTGATTGCGCAACCCGGGGAGCTGTTTTTT. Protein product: CASSLVIAQPGELFF.